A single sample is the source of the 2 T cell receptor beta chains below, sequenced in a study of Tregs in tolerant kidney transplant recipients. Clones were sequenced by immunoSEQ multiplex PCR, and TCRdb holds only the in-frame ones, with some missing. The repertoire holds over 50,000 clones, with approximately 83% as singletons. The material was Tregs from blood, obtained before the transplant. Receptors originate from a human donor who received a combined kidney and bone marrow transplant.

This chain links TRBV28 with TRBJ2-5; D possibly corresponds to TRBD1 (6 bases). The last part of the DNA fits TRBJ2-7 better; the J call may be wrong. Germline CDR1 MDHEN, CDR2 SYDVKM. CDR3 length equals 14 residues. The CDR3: CASSRQDSPYEQYF. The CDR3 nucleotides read TGTGCCAGCAGTCGACAGGACAGTCCCTACGAGCAGTACTTC.

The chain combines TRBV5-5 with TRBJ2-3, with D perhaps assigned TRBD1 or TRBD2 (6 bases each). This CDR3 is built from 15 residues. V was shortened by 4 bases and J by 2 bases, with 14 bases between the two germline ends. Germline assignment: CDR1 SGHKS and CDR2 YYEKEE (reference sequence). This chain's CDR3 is CASSGGGSNTDTQYF. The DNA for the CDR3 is TGTGCCAGCAGCGGAGGGGGATCGAACACAGATACGCAGTATTTT.